Below, 8 T cell receptor beta chains from the same sample are listed, as sequenced in a study of cytomegalovirus exposure and HLA in healthy donors (dated by TCRdb to between 2016 and 2019). The protocol used for the library was the immunoSEQ multiplex PCR assay. A mixture of 60 forward primers for TCR Vbeta segments and 13 reverse primers for TCR Jbeta segments was used in the multiplex PCR. TCRdb carries this immuneACCESS record with in-frame sequences only. Its versions omit some clonotypes, under half of them owing to an unresolved V gene in the studies checked, with the rest unexplained. Across this sample there are some 85,000 clones, with 76% seen only once. In total, the top ten clones hold less than 4% of the sample. Sequencing was carried out using PBMCs. These TCRs come from a man aged 35 to 55 in good health and CMV-seronegative.

This clone has a handful of counts. The chain uses TRBV2 and TRBJ2-7, with a weak D call TRBD2 (6 bases). Trimming took off 4 bases at V and 1 base at J, with 8 bases between the two ends. The CDR3 contains 13 residues. CDR1 and CDR2 (germline): SNHLY, FYNNEI. This CDR3 is CASSGDWSYEQYF. CDR3 DNA sequence: TGTGCCAGCAGTGGGGACTGGTCCTACGAGCAGTACTTC. Looking up the rest from reference TRBV2 and TRBJ2-7 gives the full variable domain: EPEVTQTPSHQVTQMGQEVILRCVPISNHLYFYWYRQILGQKVEFLVSFYNNEISEKSEIFDDQFSVERPDGSNFTLKIRSTKLEDSAMYFCASSGDWSYEQYFGPGTRLTVT.

The V gene is TRBV6-5, the J gene TRBJ1-1; D gene ambiguous. The germline V and J ends were trimmed by 0 bases and 1 base, with 9 bases remaining between them. This CDR3 has 15 amino acids. Germline-derived CDR1 and CDR2 are MNHEY and SVGAGI. CDR3 amino acids: CASSYSKAANTEAFF. Here the CDR3 DNA reads TGTGCCAGCAGTTACTCGAAGGCGGCGAACACTGAAGCTTTCTTT.

The chain couples TRBV11-1 to TRBJ1-6, with D perhaps matching TRBD1 (5 bases). The V end lost 0 bases, the J end lost 3 bases, and 6 bases lay between the germline ends. In germline, CDR1 is SGHAT, CDR2 FQDESV (reference sequence). This CDR3 is built from 15 residues. In DNA form, the CDR3 reads TGTGCCAGCAGCTTAGCGGACATCTATAATTCACCCCTCCACTTT. Its translation is CASSLADIYNSPLHF.

V and J are TRBV19 and TRBJ2-1, with D possibly matching TRBD1 (5 bases). The germline V gene encodes CDR1 LNHDA and CDR2 SQIVND (reference sequence). V lost 3 bases, J lost 11 bases, and 8 bases lay in between. This CDR3 region has 11 residues. The chain's CDR3 is CASSMWGQQFF. The CDR3 DNA is TGTGCCAGTAGTATGTGGGGCCAGCAGTTCTTC.

The V and J genes are TRBV2 and TRBJ1-4, with 8 bases aligning to TRBD1. This CDR3 is 16 amino acids long. From germline, CDR1 is SNHLY and CDR2 FYNNEI. Trimming took 1 base from V and 3 from J; bases not matched to a gene: 4. The CDR3 sequence is CASSEVWGQANEKLFF. CDR3 DNA: TGTGCCAGCAGTGAAGTTTGGGGACAGGCTAATGAAAAACTGTTTTTT.

This rearrangement joins TRBV7-2 to TRBJ2-5; D is perhaps TRBD2 (6 bases). The DNA matches TRBJ2-7 better at its end, which makes the J call doubtful. This CDR3 has 15 amino acids. Germline CDR1 is SGHTA and CDR2 is FQGNSA. CDR3 sequence (DNA): TGTGCCAGCAGCCTCGGGGGAGAAACCCACTACGAGCAGTACTTC. Its protein product is CASSLGGETHYEQYF.

The chain employs TRBV9 and TRBJ2-1, with TRBD2 matching 10 bases. The CDR3 spans 16 residues. Germline CDR1 SGDLS, CDR2 YYNGEE. The V gene end was trimmed by 0 bases and the J gene end by 5 bases; junction bases not matched to a gene: 5. The CDR3 reads CASSVARTSGNNEQFF. The CDR3 nucleotides read TGTGCCAGCAGCGTAGCTAGGACTAGCGGAAACAATGAGCAGTTCTTC.

V is TRBV6-1 and J is TRBJ2-2; 9 bases match TRBD1. From germline, CDR1 is MNHNS and CDR2 SASEGT. After removal of 4 bases from V and 3 bases from J, the junction contained 0 bases not matched to a gene. The CDR3 has 14 amino acids. The CDR3 DNA reads as TGTGCCAGCAGTGGACAGGGGGACACCGGGGAGCTGTTTTTT. Protein product: CASSGQGDTGELFF.